The entry that follows covers one TCR beta chain sequence. The antigen remains unidentified. This specimen comes from a study of monozygotic twins with inflammatory bowel disease. Overall study findings and caveats: Twins with IBD were found to have lower TCRbeta diversity (inverse Simpson) than healthy co-twins. Extra variability in the repertoires of patients may have come from differing immunosuppressive treatments.

No sorting of T cells preceded isolation of total RNA from whole blood. Germline assignment: CDR1 DFQATT and CDR2 SNEGSKA (reference sequence). The CDR3 is 18 amino acids. Template switching introduced UMIs that contain a 6-nucleotide sample barcode. Using the 5' RACE reads, TCRdb records one entry per CDR3 protein without DNA. This sample carries some 200,000 distinct CDR3 sequences, with approximately 1.6% going to the ten biggest clones. The source is a human donor with ulcerative colitis or Crohn's disease, or a healthy co-twin of an affected twin (not recorded which). This rearrangement joins TRBV20-1 to TRBJ2-3; the TCRdb D gene call, TRBD2, has no DNA to confirm it. Sequenced: blood. CDR3: CSASGTSGGAGNTDTQYF.